This TCR beta chain was found in a study of shared clonotypes between healthy human individuals. Profiling relied on immunoSEQ multiplex PCR, and the TCRdb table lists in-frame clones only, not all of them. The table lists over 1.4 million clones, approximately 97% of them singletons. Germline CDR1 and CDR2: MNHEY and SVGAGI. The CDR3 runs to 16 residues. Trimming left V 3 bases short and J 2 bases short, with 13 bases between. The sequenced sample was naive CD4+ T cells sorted from blood. Noted subset: CD45RA+ positively selected. The rearrangement links TRBV6-5 to TRBJ1-4; D might be TRBD1 (5 bases). This TCR was sampled from a man between 25 and 39 years old in good health. CDR3 sequence: CASSYVGAGTNEKLFF. The CDR3 DNA sequence: TGTGCCAGCAGTTATGTTGGGGCTGGGACTAATGAAAAACTGTTTTTT.